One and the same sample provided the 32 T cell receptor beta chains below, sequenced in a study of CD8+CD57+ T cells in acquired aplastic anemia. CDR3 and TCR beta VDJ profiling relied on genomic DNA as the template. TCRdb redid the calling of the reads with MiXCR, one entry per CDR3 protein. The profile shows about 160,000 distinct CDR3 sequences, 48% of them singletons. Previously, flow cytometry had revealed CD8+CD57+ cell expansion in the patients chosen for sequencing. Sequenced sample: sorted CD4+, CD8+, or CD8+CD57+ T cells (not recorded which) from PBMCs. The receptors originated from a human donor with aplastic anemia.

The CDR3 nucleotides read TGCAGTGCTAGAGATAACAGGGAAACTGAAGCTTTCTTT. Protein product: CSARDNRETEAFF. The chain has TRBV20-1 and TRBJ1-1, with D possibly matching TRBD1 (6 bases). Between the trimmed V and J ends, which lost 0 bases and 5 bases, there was a span of 10 bases. The CDR3 runs to 13 residues. Germline V gene sequence: CDR1 DFQATT, CDR2 SNEGSKA (reference sequence).

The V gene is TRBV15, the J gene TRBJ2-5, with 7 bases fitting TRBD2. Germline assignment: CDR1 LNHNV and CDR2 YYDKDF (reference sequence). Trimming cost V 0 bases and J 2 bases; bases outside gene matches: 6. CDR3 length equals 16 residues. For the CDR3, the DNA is TGTGCCACCAGCAGAGATGCTAGCGGACCTCAAGAGACCCAGTACTTC. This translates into CATSRDASGPQETQYF.

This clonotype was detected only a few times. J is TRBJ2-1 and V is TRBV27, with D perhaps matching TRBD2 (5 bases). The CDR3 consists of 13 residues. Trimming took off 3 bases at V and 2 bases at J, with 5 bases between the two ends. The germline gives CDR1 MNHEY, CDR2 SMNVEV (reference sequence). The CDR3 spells CASSLEAYNEQFF. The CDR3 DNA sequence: TGTGCCAGCAGTTTGGAGGCCTACAATGAGCAGTTCTTC.

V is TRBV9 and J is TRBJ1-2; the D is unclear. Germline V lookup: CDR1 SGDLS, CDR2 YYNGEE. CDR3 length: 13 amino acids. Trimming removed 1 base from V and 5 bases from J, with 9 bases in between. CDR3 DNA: TGTGCCAGCAGCGTACAAGCCGAGTATGGCTACACCTTC. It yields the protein CASSVQAEYGYTF. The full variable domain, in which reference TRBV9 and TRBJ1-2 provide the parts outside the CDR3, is DSGVTQTPKHLITATGQRVTLRCSPRSGDLSVYWYQQSLDQGLQFLIQYYNGEERAKGNILERFSAQQFPDLHSELNLSSLELGDSALYFCASSVQAEYGYTFGSGTRLTVV.

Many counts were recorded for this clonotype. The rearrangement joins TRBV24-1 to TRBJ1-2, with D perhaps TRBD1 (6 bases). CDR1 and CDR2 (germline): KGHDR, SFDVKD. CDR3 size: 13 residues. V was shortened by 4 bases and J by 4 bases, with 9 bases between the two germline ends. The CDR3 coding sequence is TGTGCCACCAGTGACCCGGACAGCTATGGCTACACCTTC. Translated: CATSDPDSYGYTF.

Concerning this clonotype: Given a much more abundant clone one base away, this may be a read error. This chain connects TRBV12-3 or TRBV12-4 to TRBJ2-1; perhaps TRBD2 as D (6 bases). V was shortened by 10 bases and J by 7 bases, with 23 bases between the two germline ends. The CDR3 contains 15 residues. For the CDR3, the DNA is TGTGCCACACTTTCGACTATCGGGAGTGTTAATGAGCAGTTCTTC. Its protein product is CATLSTIGSVNEQFF.

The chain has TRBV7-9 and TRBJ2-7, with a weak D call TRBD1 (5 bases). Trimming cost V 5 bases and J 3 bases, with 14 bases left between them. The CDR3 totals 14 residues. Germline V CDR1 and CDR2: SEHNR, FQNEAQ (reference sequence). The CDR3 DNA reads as TGTGCCAGCAGCCCAACGGCAGGGATCTACGAGCAGTACTTC. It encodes CASSPTAGIYEQYF. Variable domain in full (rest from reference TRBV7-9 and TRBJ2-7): DTGVSQNPRHKITKRGQNVTFRCDPISEHNRLYWYRQTLGQGPEFLTYFQNEAQLEKSRLLSDRFSAERPKGSFSTLEIQRTEQGDSAMYLCASSPTAGIYEQYFGPGTRLTVT.

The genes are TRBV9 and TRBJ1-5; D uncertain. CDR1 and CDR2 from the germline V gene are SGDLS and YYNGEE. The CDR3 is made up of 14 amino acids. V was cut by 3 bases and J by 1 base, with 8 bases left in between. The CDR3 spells CASSASNSNQPQHF. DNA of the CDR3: TGTGCCAGCAGCGCCTCGAACAGCAATCAGCCCCAGCATTTT.

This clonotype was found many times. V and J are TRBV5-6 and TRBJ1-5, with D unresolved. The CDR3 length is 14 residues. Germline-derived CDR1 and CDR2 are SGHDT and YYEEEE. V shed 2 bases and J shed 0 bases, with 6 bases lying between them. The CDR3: CASSFQTSNQPQHF. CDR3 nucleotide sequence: TGTGCCAGCAGCTTTCAGACTAGCAATCAGCCCCAGCATTTT.

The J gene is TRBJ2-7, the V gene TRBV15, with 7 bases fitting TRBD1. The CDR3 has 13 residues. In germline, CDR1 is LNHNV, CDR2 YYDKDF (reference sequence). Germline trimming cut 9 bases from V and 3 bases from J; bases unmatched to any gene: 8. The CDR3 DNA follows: TGTGCCACGGGTGAAGGACAGGACTACGAGCAGTACTTC. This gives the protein CATGEGQDYEQYF.

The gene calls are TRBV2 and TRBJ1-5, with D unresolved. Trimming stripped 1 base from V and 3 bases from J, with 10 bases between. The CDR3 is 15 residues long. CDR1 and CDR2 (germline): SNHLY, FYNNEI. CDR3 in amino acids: CASSEVFVVNQPQHF. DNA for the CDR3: TGTGCCAGCAGTGAAGTTTTCGTTGTCAATCAGCCCCAGCATTTT.

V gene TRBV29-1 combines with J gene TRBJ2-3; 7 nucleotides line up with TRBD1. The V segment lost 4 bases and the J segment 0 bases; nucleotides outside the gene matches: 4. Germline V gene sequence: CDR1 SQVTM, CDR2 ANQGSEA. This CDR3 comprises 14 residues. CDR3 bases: TGCAGCGTTGCAACAGGGGTTAGCACAGATACGCAGTATTTT. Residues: CSVATGVSTDTQYF.

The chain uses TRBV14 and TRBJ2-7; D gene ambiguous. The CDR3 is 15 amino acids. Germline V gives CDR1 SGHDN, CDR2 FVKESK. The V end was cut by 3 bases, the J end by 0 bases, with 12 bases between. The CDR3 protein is CASSHQPPDSYEQYF. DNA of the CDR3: TGTGCCAGCAGCCATCAGCCCCCGGACTCCTACGAGCAGTACTTC.

Here the CDR3 reads CASSDWGTAIEAFF. In nucleotides, the CDR3 is TGTGCCAGCAGTGACTGGGGGACCGCCATTGAAGCTTTCTTT. This chain links TRBV2 with TRBJ1-1, with D tentatively TRBD1 (5 bases). V was shortened by 3 bases and J by 7 bases, with 15 bases between the two germline ends. CDR1 is SNHLY and CDR2 is FYNNEI in the germline V gene. The CDR3 consists of 14 residues.

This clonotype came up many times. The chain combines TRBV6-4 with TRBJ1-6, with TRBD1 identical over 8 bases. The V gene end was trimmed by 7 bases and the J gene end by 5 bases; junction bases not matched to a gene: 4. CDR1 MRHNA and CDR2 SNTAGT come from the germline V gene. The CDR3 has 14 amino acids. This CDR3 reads CASTRQGHNSPLHF. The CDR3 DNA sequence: TGTGCCAGCACTCGACAGGGGCATAATTCACCCCTCCACTTT.

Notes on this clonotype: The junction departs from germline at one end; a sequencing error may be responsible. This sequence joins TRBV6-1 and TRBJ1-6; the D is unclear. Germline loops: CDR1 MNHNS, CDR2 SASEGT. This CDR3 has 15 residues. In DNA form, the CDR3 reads TGTGCCAGCAGTGAAGCTGGGATTCTCTATTCACCCCTCCACTTC. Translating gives CASSEAGILYSPLHF.

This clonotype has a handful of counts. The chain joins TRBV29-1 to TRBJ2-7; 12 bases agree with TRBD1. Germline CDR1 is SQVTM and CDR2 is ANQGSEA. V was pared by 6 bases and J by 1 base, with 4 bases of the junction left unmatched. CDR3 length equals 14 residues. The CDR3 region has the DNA TGCAGCGTCGGGACAGGGGGCTCATCCTACGAGCAGTACTTC. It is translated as CSVGTGGSSYEQYF.

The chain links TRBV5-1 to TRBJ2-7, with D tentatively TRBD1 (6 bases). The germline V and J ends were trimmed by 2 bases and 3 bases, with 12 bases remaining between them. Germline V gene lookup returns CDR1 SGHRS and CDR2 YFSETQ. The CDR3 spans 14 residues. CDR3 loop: CASSLTGMNYEQYF. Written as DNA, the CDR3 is TGCGCCAGCAGCTTAACAGGGATGAACTACGAGCAGTACTTC.

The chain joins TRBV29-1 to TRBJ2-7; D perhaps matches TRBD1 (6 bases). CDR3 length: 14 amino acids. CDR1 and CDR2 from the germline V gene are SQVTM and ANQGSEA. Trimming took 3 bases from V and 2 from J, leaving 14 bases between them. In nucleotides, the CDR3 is TGCAGCGTTGAGAAGGGGGACCGAGCCTACGAGCAGTACTTC. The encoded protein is CSVEKGDRAYEQYF.

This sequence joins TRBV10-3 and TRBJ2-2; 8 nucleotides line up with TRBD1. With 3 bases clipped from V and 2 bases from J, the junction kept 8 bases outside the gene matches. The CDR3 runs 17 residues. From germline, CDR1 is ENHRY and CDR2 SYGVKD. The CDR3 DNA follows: TGTGCCATCAGTGATCAGGGCGGGACAGGAAACACCGGGGAGCTGTTTTTT. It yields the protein CAISDQGGTGNTGELFF.

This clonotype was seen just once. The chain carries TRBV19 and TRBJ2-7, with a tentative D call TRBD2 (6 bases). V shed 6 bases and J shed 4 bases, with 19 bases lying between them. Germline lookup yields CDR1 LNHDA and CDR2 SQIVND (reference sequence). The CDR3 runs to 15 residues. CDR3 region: CASREPLREVYEQYF. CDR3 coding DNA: TGTGCCAGTAGAGAGCCCCTCAGGGAGGTGTACGAGCAGTACTTC.

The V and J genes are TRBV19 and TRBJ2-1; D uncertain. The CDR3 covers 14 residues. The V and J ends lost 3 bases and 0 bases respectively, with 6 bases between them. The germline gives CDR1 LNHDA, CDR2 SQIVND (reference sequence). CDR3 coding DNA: TGTGCCAGTAGTATGGTCAGCTCCTACAATGAGCAGTTCTTC. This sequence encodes CASSMVSSYNEQFF. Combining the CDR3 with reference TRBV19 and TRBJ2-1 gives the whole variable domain DGGITQSPKYLFRKEGQNVTLSCEQNLNHDAMYWYRQDPGQGLRLIYYSQIVNDFQKGDIAEGYSVSREKKESFPLTVTSAQKNPTAFYLCASSMVSSYNEQFFGPGTRLTVL.

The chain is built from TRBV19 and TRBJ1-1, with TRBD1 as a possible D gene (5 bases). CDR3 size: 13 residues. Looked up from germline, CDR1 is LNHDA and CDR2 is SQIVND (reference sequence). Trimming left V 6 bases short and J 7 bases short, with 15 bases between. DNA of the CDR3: TGTGCCAGTAGCTACAGGCGGCCGGATGAAGCTTTCTTT. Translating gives CASSYRRPDEAFF.

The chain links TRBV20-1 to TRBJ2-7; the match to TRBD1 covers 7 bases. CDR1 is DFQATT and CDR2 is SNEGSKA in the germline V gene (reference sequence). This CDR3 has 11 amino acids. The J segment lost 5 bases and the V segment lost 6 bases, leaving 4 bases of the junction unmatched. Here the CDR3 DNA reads TGCAGTGCCCCCGGGACAGACGAGCAGTACTTC. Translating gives CSAPGTDEQYF.

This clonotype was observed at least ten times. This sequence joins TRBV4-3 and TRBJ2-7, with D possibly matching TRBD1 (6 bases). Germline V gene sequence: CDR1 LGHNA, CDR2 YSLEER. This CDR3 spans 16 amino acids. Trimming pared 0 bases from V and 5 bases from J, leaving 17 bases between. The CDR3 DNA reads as TGCGCCAGCAGCCAAGACGGCACTGGCCAGGGGAACGAGCAGTACTTC. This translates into CASSQDGTGQGNEQYF.

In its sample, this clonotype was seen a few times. The CDR3 bases are TGTGCCAGCAGTCTTCAGACCGGTATTAATGAAAAACTGTTTTTT. Translating it yields CASSLQTGINEKLFF. This chain uses TRBV6-5 with TRBJ1-4; D remains ambiguous. This CDR3 comprises 15 residues. V was shortened by 5 bases and J by 4 bases, with 14 bases between the two germline ends. Germline loops: CDR1 MNHEY, CDR2 SVGAGI.

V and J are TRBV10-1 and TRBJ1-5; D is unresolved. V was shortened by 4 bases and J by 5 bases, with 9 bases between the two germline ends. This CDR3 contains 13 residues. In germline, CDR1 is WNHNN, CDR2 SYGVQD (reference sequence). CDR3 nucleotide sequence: TGCGCCAGCAGTGTCGGCCGCGATCAGCCCCAGCATTTT. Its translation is CASSVGRDQPQHF.

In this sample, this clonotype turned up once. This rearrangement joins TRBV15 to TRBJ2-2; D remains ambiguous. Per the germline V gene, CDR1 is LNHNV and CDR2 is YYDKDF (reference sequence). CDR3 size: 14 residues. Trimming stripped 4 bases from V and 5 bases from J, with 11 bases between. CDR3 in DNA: TGTGCCACCAGCACAAGGACGGAAACCGGGGAGCTGTTTTTT. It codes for CATSTRTETGELFF.

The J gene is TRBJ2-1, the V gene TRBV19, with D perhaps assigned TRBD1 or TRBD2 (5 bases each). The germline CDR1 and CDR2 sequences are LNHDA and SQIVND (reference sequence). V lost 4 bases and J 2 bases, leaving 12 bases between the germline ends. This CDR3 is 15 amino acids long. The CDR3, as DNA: TGTGCCAGTAGTACGGGACCGGAACCCTACAATGAGCAGTTCTTC. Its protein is CASSTGPEPYNEQFF.

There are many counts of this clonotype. CDR3 in DNA: TGCAGCGTTGAAGGGTATCGGGGTAAGGAAGAAAACATTCAGTACTTC. It codes for CSVEGYRGKEENIQYF. J is TRBJ2-4 and V is TRBV29-1; the D gene is possibly TRBD2 (5 bases). V was shortened by 1 base and J by 5 bases, with 18 bases between the two germline ends. CDR1 and CDR2 from the germline V gene are SQVTM and ANQGSEA. The CDR3 has 16 residues.

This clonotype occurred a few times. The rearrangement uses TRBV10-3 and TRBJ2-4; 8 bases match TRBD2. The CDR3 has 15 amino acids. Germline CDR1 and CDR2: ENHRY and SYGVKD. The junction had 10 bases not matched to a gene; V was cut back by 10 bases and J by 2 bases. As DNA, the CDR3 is TGTGCCACTTCAGACATAGCGGGGTCCAAAAACATTCAGTACTTC. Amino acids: CATSDIAGSKNIQYF.

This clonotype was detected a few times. The CDR3 protein is CASRTAGTGVGYTF. DNA for the CDR3: TGTGCCAGCAGAACGGCCGGGACAGGGGTTGGCTACACCTTC. J is TRBJ1-2 and V is TRBV27, with 10 bases fitting TRBD1. The CDR3 is 14 amino acids. Germline V gene sequence: CDR1 MNHEY, CDR2 SMNVEV (reference sequence). J gave up 7 bases and V 6 bases, and 8 bases lay outside the gene matches.